These 10 T cell receptor beta chains were sequenced from one sample in a study of T cell responses to AZD1222 COVID-19 vaccine. Libraries were prepared by immunoSEQ multiplex PCR; TCRdb keeps only in-frame clonotypes and omits some of them. The sample contains approximately 100,000 clones, about 88% of which appear only once. The sequenced sample was peripheral blood, obtained on day 0 of AZD1222 vaccination. The source of these receptors is an adult in good health.

The chain combines TRBV18 with TRBJ1-1; the D is unclear. V was shortened by 5 bases and J by 0 bases, with 16 bases between the two germline ends. The length of the CDR3 is 16 residues. The germline gives CDR1 KGHSH, CDR2 LQKENI. The CDR3 loop reads CASSRRPPTMNTEAFF. The CDR3 DNA follows: TGTGCCAGCTCAAGAAGGCCACCAACTATGAACACTGAAGCTTTCTTT.

This chain uses TRBV11-3 with TRBJ1-2; no clear D gene. Deletions cut 5 bases from V and 6 bases from J, with 10 bases between. The length of the CDR3 is 12 residues. From germline, CDR1 is SGHNT and CDR2 YENEEA. CDR3 region: CASSLWGDGYTF. CDR3 coding DNA: TGTGCCAGCAGCCTTTGGGGTGATGGCTACACCTTC.

The chain is built from TRBV6-2 or TRBV6-3 and TRBJ2-7; 8 bases fit TRBD1. The length of the CDR3 is 19 residues. The ends lost 0 bases at V and 0 bases at J; junction bases unmatched: 13. The germline gives CDR1 MNHEY, CDR2 SVGEGT. CDR3 nucleotides: TGTGCCAGCAGTTACTCGAATTCTGGGGACAGGTCTTACTCCTACGAGCAGTACTTC. It specifies CASSYSNSGDRSYSYEQYF.

The V and J genes are TRBV2 and TRBJ1-1; a possible D gene is TRBD1 (6 bases). This CDR3 is built from 14 residues. Germline V lookup: CDR1 SNHLY, CDR2 FYNNEI. The germline V and J ends were trimmed by 7 bases and 2 bases, with 14 bases remaining between them. CDR3 nucleotides: TGTGCCAGCACAGTTCAGGGGAGAAACACTGAAGCTTTCTTT. This gives the protein CASTVQGRNTEAFF.

The chain employs TRBV7-9 and TRBJ2-4; no reliable D call. The V end was cut by 5 bases, the J end by 1 base, with 12 bases between. The CDR3 runs 15 residues. Per germline, CDR1 SEHNR and CDR2 FQNEAQ (reference sequence). The CDR3 region has the DNA TGTGCCAGCAGCCCCTCTGGTTTGGCCAAAAACATTCAGTACTTC. Residues: CASSPSGLAKNIQYF.

J is TRBJ2-3 and V is TRBV5-1, with 10 positions matching TRBD2. Germline V gives CDR1 SGHRS, CDR2 YFSETQ. This CDR3 comprises 19 residues. V was pared by 5 bases and J by 0 bases, with 15 bases of the junction left unmatched. In DNA, the CDR3 is TGCGCCAGCAGATACACTATCTCAGGACTAGCGGATAGCACAGATACGCAGTATTTT. Translated: CASRYTISGLADSTDTQYF.

The sample holds one count of this clone. This chain uses TRBV13 with TRBJ1-6; perhaps TRBD1 as D (5 bases). The length of the CDR3 is 16 residues. CDR1 and CDR2 (germline): PRHDT, FYEKMQ (reference sequence). V shed 1 base and J shed 9 bases, with 16 bases lying between them. CDR3 amino acids: CASSLASGPLGSPLHF. The CDR3 DNA reads TGTGCCAGCAGCTTAGCTTCAGGGCCCCTGGGTTCACCCCTCCACTTT.

V usage is TRBV6-1 and J usage is TRBJ2-3, with 12 bases identical to TRBD1. The CDR3 has 19 residues. Germline-derived CDR1 and CDR2 are MNHNS and SASEGT. After removal of 4 bases from V and 0 bases from J, the junction contained 11 bases not matched to a gene. The CDR3 sequence is CASSAKGQGAPTSTDTQYF. The CDR3 coding sequence is TGTGCCAGCAGTGCAAAGGGACAGGGGGCGCCTACTAGCACAGATACGCAGTATTTT.

This chain links TRBV5-4 with TRBJ1-1; no reliable D call. The germline gives CDR1 SGHNT, CDR2 YYREEE (reference sequence). Trimming removed 0 bases from V and 5 bases from J, with 5 bases in between. The CDR3 runs to 12 residues. The CDR3 protein is CASSLDWTEAFF. The CDR3, as DNA: TGTGCCAGCAGCTTGGACTGGACTGAAGCTTTCTTT. Full variable domain (missing parts from reference TRBV5-4 and TRBJ1-1): ETGVTQSPTHLIKTRGQQVTLRCSSQSGHNTVSWYQQALGQGPQFIFQYYREEENGRGNFPPRFSGLQFPNYSSELNVNALELDDSALYLCASSLDWTEAFFGQGTRLTVV.

The V and J genes are TRBV29-1 and TRBJ1-1, with D perhaps TRBD1 (5 bases). The CDR3 totals 14 residues. V was clipped by 5 bases and J by 1 base, with 14 bases between them. Germline V gene lookup returns CDR1 SQVTM and CDR2 ANQGSEA. In nucleotides, the CDR3 is TGCAGCGTTTTTGGGGCGGCGGGGAACACTGAAGCTTTCTTT. Amino acid sequence: CSVFGAAGNTEAFF.